This TCR beta chain was recovered during a study of OX40 agonist ivuxolimab in advanced cancers. Study-level information: Treatment of patients was with ivuxolimab, an agonistic anti-OX40 (CD134) antibody. Allowance was made for prior anti-PD-1, anti-PD-L1 or anti-CTLA-4 therapy, and 40% had some.

Produced via immunoSEQ multiplex PCR; TCRdb's table is partial and in-frame only. The sample has 68,000 or so clones; roughly 80% are singletons. Findings of the study overall: Among the lowest peripheral clonal expansion occurred in 0.1-3.0 mg/kg partial responders. More expanded clones were seen, on average, in CD8+ T cells than in CD4+.

As to this clone: What it binds is not known.

Trimming cost V 1 base and J 0 bases, with 10 bases left between them. CDR3 length: 17 residues. From germline, CDR1 is SGHTA and CDR2 FQGNSA. The sequence was collected from an adult with an advanced solid tumor such as melanoma, head and neck, liver or kidney cancer. The sequenced sample was CD4+ or CD8+ T cells sorted from blood, obtained in a trial of the OX40 agonist ivuxolimab. The chain recombines TRBV7-2 with TRBJ2-6; D gene ambiguous. The CDR3 bases are TGTGCCAGCAGCTTAGTGTCCTCGAGCTCTGGGGCCAACGTCCTGACTTTC. Translation gives CASSLVSSSSGANVLTF. Full variable domain (remainder filled in from reference TRBV7-2 and TRBJ2-6): GAGVSQSPSNKVTEKGKDVELRCDPISGHTALYWYRQSLGQGLEFLIYFQGNSAPDKSGLPSDRFSAERTGGSVSTLTIQRTQQEDSAVYLCASSLVSSSSGANVLTFGAGSRLTVL.